This is a list of T cell receptor beta chains from one sample in a study of beta chain features in type 1 diabetes. Some clones are missing from TCRdb's copy, which holds only in-frame ones; the method was immunoSEQ multiplex PCR. The repertoire holds about 370,000 clones, with over 8.5% as singletons. The sample consisted of central memory CD4+ T cells from blood. Every receptor here comes from a man aged 25-40 years with type 1 diabetes. Each CDR3 is given with its conserved first and last residue. Each record gives: J gene, V gene, D gene, clone size, CDR3 DNA, CDR3 protein. The D gene is left open where the match is weak. Not all rows give a size; the values are once, few, many and, for expanded clones, a class.

TRBJ2-3	TRBV7-3	NA	NA	TGTGCCAGCAGCTTAGCGGGTAGCACAGATACGCAGTATTTT	CASSLAGSTDTQYF
TRBJ2-3	TRBV7-9	NA	few	TGTGCCAGCAGCTTGCCTCACACAGATACGCAGTATTTT	CASSLPHTDTQYF
TRBJ1-1	TRBV6-5	NA	few	TGTGCCAGCACCCGAGGCACTGAAGCTTTCTTT	CASTRGTEAFF
TRBJ2-4	TRBV5-6	TRBD1	few	TGTGCCAGCAGCCTAGGACAGGGGCTATGGCGAAACATTCAGTACTTC	CASSLGQGLWRNIQYF
TRBJ1-5	TRBV6-5	NA	NA	TGTGCCAGCACCGACTATAGGAGCAATCAGCCCCAGCATTTT	CASTDYRSNQPQHF
TRBJ1-5	TRBV6-5	NA	few	TGTGCCAGCAGTTTATTGGAATCTCAGCCCCAGCATTTT	CASSLLESQPQHF
TRBJ2-1	TRBV28	NA	few	TGTGCCAGCAGTTTAATCGGGGGAAACTCCTACAATGAGCAGTTCTTC	CASSLIGGNSYNEQFF
TRBJ2-3	TRBV7-3	NA	NA	TGTGCCAGCAGCCTACTACCCACAGATACGCAGTATTTT	CASSLLPTDTQYF
TRBJ1-2	TRBV6-1	NA	few	TGTGCCAGCAGCCGGACACCCCTGGAGGGCTACACCTTC	CASSRTPLEGYTF
TRBJ2-2	TRBV4-2	NA	few	TGTGCCAGCAGCCAAGATCCAGGGACGATCGGGGAGCTGTTTTTT	CASSQDPGTIGELFF
TRBJ1-5	TRBV7-2	TRBD1	many	TGTGCCAGCAGCTTAGACAGGGGGGCGCCCCAGCATTTT	CASSLDRGAPQHF
TRBJ1-2	TRBV29-1	NA	NA	TGCAGCGTTGAAACCCAGGGTTTCGGTGGCTACACCTTC	CSVETQGFGGYTF
TRBJ1-5	TRBV27	TRBD1	NA	TGTGCCAGCAGTTTAACAGGGGCGTCCGCTAATCAGCCCCAGCATTTT	CASSLTGASANQPQHF
TRBJ2-1	TRBV7-9	TRBD2	many	TGTGCCAGCCGACTAGCGGGAGAGGGTGAGCAGTTCTTC	CASRLAGEGEQFF
TRBJ1-5	TRBV15	NA	few	TGTGCCACCAGCCGAGGCGGGGAAGGGTTTCGTCAGCCCCAGCATTTT	CATSRGGEGFRQPQHF
TRBJ2-5	TRBV7-9	NA	NA	TGTGCCAGACAGGTTCAAGAGACCCAGTACTTC	CARQVQETQYF
TRBJ2-5	TRBV5-1	NA	NA	TGCGCCAGCAGCTTGTCGGGAGCCCCGTCCCAAGAGACCCAGTACTTC	CASSLSGAPSQETQYF
TRBJ1-5	TRBV30	TRBD1	few	TGTGCCTGGAGGACACAGGGGGCGCAGCCCCAGCATTTT	CAWRTQGAQPQHF
TRBJ2-1	TRBV7-2	NA	NA	TGTGCCAGCAGCTTTATCGGGGAGCAGTTCTTC	CASSFIGEQFF
TRBJ1-1	TRBV19	NA	few	TGTGCCAGTCGTAGACAGGAGCTGAACACTGAAGCTTTCTTT	CASRRQELNTEAFF
TRBJ1-6	TRBV29-1	TRBD1	NA	TGCAGCGTAGGACAGGGTGCAGATTCACCCCTCCACTTT	CSVGQGADSPLHF
TRBJ2-7	TRBV22-1	NA	NA	TGTCCTGGGAGCGCACCCCGTTGGTGGGGGCCCCCCTCCTACGAGCAGTACTTC	CPGSAPRWWGPPSYEQYF
TRBJ1-5	TRBV5-1	NA	few	TGCGCCAGCAGCTTACTAGGCAATCAGCCCCAGCATTTT	CASSLLGNQPQHF
TRBJ2-5	TRBV6-5	NA	few	TGTGCCAGCAGTTACTCGAGGGATGGGGGAATTGAGACCCAGTACTTC	CASSYSRDGGIETQYF
TRBJ2-2	TRBV7-2	NA	few	TGTGCCAGCAGCTCGGACCCCACCGGGGAGCTGTTTTTT	CASSSDPTGELFF
TRBJ1-4	TRBV28	TRBD1	NA	TGTGCCAGCAGTCAGGGAGGACAGGCTAATGAAAAACTGTTTTTT	CASSQGGQANEKLFF
TRBJ1-2	TRBV19	NA	NA	TGTGCCAGTACCCAGCCCGGGGGGCTGCGTGGCTACACCTTC	CASTQPGGLRGYTF
TRBJ2-1	TRBV29-1	TRBD2	NA	TGCAGCGTCTCACCGCTAGCGGGAGCGGCCAATGAGCAGTTCTTC	CSVSPLAGAANEQFF
TRBJ1-4	TRBV5-1	NA	few	TGCGCCAGCAGCCCCAGAGCAACTACCGTCCTTGAAAAACTGTTTTTT	CASSPRATTVLEKLFF
TRBJ1-2	TRBV19	NA	NA	TGTGCCAGTAGTATAGAATTGGGTGGCTACACCTTC	CASSIELGGYTF
TRBJ2-7	TRBV5-1	TRBD1	NA	TGCGCCAGCAGCTCGGGACAGGGGAACTACGAGCAGTACTTC	CASSSGQGNYEQYF
TRBJ2-7	TRBV9	NA	NA	TGTGCCAGCAGCCCGCACAGGGTTCCTCGCGAGCAGTACTTC	CASSPHRVPREQYF
TRBJ2-2	TRBV9	TRBD2	few	TGTGCCAGCAGCGTAGAACTAGCGGGAGTCGCCGGGGAGCTGTTTTTT	CASSVELAGVAGELFF
TRBJ2-2	TRBV4-2	NA	few	TGTGCCAGCAGCCAAGTCGGGGGGCGAGTCGGGGAGCTGTTTTTT	CASSQVGGRVGELFF
TRBJ2-2	TRBV10-3	TRBD1	NA	TGTGCCATCACGGGTTGGGGACAGGGGTCGAACACCGGGGAGCTGTTTTTT	CAITGWGQGSNTGELFF
TRBJ2-1	TRBV18	NA	many	TGTGCCAGCTCACCATCGATCTACAATGAGCAGTTCTTC	CASSPSIYNEQFF
TRBJ2-5	TRBV2	TRBD2	NA	TGTGCCAGCAGGAGGGGTAGCGGGATTAAAGAGACCCAGTACTTC	CASRRGSGIKETQYF
TRBJ2-7	TRBV7-9	NA	NA	TGTGCCAGCAGCCCTCAAGCAGAGGGAACCTACGAGCAGTACTTC	CASSPQAEGTYEQYF
TRBJ2-2	TRBV11-3	NA	medium-sized	TGTGCCAGCAGCTTAGTGCATACTACCGGGGAGCTGTTTTTT	CASSLVHTTGELFF
TRBJ2-1	TRBV14	NA	few	TGTGCCAGCAGCCAGCCTAGGGGCTCCTACAATGAGCAGTTCTTC	CASSQPRGSYNEQFF
TRBJ2-5	TRBV28	NA	few	TGTGCCAGCAGTCCACACTGGGAGACCCAGTACTTC	CASSPHWETQYF
TRBJ1-1	TRBV19	NA	NA	TGTGCCAGTAGTATCTTCAGTAACACTGAAGCTTTCTTT	CASSIFSNTEAFF
TRBJ1-5	TRBV6-5	NA	NA	TGTGCCAGCAGCACACGAGGGGATCAGCCCCAGCATTTT	CASSTRGDQPQHF
TRBJ1-2	TRBV5-1	NA	few	TGCGCCAGCAGTCTGGACAGTAACTATGGCTACACCTTC	CASSLDSNYGYTF
TRBJ2-7	TRBV19	NA	NA	TGTGCCAGTAGTATAGCAGGACAGACGAGCAAGTTGACCTACGAGCAGTACTTC	CASSIAGQTSKLTYEQYF
TRBJ1-2	TRBV6-1	NA	NA	TGTGCCAGCAGGGAGAACTATGGCTACACCTTC	CASRENYGYTF
TRBJ2-1	TRBV29-1	NA	NA	TGCAGCGCTAGGAGGGGATCTAGGGATGAGCAGTTCTTC	CSARRGSRDEQFF
TRBJ1-5	TRBV30	NA	NA	TGTGCCTGGAAGCCCTTCAATCAGCCCCAGCATTTT	CAWKPFNQPQHF
TRBJ2-5	TRBV28	TRBD2	few	TGTGCCAGCAGTTCAACCCTGACTAGCGGGAGCTGGGAGACCCAGTACTTC	CASSSTLTSGSWETQYF
TRBJ2-7	TRBV5-1	TRBD1	few	TGCGCCAGCAGCTTGCAGGGACAGGGGTGGGAGCAGTACTTC	CASSLQGQGWEQYF
TRBJ2-2	TRBV19	TRBD2	NA	TGTGCCAGTACGGGGATAGCGGGAACCTCCGGGGAGCTGTTTTTT	CASTGIAGTSGELFF
TRBJ2-1	TRBV28	NA	many	TGTGCCAGCACCCAGGGGTCCTACAATGAGCAGTTCTTC	CASTQGSYNEQFF
TRBJ2-1	TRBV7-9	NA	many	TGTGCCAGCAGCTTAGGCGGGGCTGGTCACAATGAGCAGTTCTTC	CASSLGGAGHNEQFF
TRBJ2-5	TRBV7-8	NA	few	TGTGCCAGCAGTCCGAGGGGGGAGGCCCAAGAGACCCAGTACTTC	CASSPRGEAQETQYF
TRBJ2-1	TRBV7-2	NA	NA	TGTGCCAGCAGCTTAGATCGCTGGACCCAAGAGCAGTTCTTC	CASSLDRWTQEQFF
TRBJ2-7	TRBV6-5	TRBD2	few	TGTGCCAGCAGTTACGCCGCAGCGGGAGACTACGAGCAGTACTTC	CASSYAAAGDYEQYF
TRBJ2-1	TRBV27	NA	few	TGTGCCAGCATCCAACTAGGGGGAGGCCACAATGAGCAGTTCTTC	CASIQLGGGHNEQFF
TRBJ2-1	TRBV4-2	NA	many	TGTGCCAGCAGCCAAGGAGGAGGAACGGGGCTTGAGCAGTTCTTC	CASSQGGGTGLEQFF
TRBJ2-1	TRBV6-5	NA	NA	TGTGCCAGCAGGATATGGACAGCTGAGCAGTTCTTC	CASRIWTAEQFF
TRBJ2-4	TRBV7-2	NA	NA	TGTGCCAGCAGCTCTCGGCTAGCCAAAAACATTCAGTACTTC	CASSSRLAKNIQYF